These T cell receptor beta chains were read from a single sample in a study of shared clonotypes between healthy human individuals. Clones were read by immunoSEQ multiplex PCR, and TCRdb kept only the in-frame ones, dropping some. The sample consists of approximately 2.3 million clones, about 92% of them appearing once. The specimen was naive CD4+ T cells from PBMCs. These receptors came from a man aged 18 to 35 in good health. Some clones in this sample may be carry-over from other donors' samples. CDR3s include the opening cysteine and the closing phenylalanine or tryptophan. Each record gives: CDR3 protein, CDR3 DNA, V gene, clone size, D gene, J gene. D genes are given only for firm matches. Clone size is not always given. Where it is, it says once, few, many or a class for expanded clones.

CASRPGQPTYEQYF TGTGCCAGCAGACCCGGACAGCCCACCTACGAGCAGTACTTC TRBV2 - - TRBJ2-7
CASSQDYGSSYEQYF TGCGCCAGCAGCCAAGATTACGGGAGCTCCTACGAGCAGTACTTC TRBV4-3 - - TRBJ2-7
CASTGESHGELFF TGTGCCAGCACTGGAGAGAGTCACGGGGAGCTGTTTTTT TRBV2 - - TRBJ2-2
CASTKGSGSGFSYEQYF TGCGCCAGCACTAAGGGTTCGGGTAGCGGATTCTCCTACGAGCAGTACTTC TRBV4-1 - - TRBJ2-7
CASSISGLAGKSSYNEQFF TGTGCCAGTAGTATATCGGGACTAGCGGGAAAGAGCTCCTACAATGAGCAGTTCTTC TRBV19 - TRBD2 TRBJ2-1
CASSPRLAAQFF TGTGCCAGCAGTCCACGACTAGCGGCGCAGTTCTTC TRBV28 - TRBD2 TRBJ2-1
CASRDRGEETQYF TGTGCCAGCAGAGACAGGGGGGAAGAGACCCAGTACTTC TRBV6-5 - TRBD1 TRBJ2-5
CASSLAGSPSSYEQYF TGTGCCAGCAGCTTGGCCGGAAGTCCCAGCTCCTACGAGCAGTACTTC TRBV5-5 - - TRBJ2-7
CASSGGLQVATETQYF TGTGCCAGCAGTGGGGGGTTACAGGTCGCCACGGAGACCCAGTACTTC TRBV2 - - TRBJ2-5
CASSPAQTGVEQYF TGTGCCAGCAGTCCAGCCCAGACAGGGGTCGAGCAGTACTTC TRBV5-6 - TRBD1 TRBJ2-7
CASSSSGQGGDNEQFF TGTGCCAGCAGTTCATCCGGCCAGGGGGGGGACAATGAGCAGTTCTTC TRBV6-5 - - TRBJ2-1
CASREQFTEAFF TGCGCCAGCAGAGAACAGTTTACTGAAGCTTTCTTT TRBV10-2 few - TRBJ1-1
CASSLARDNEQFF TGTGCCAGCAGCTTAGCGCGGGACAATGAGCAGTTCTTC TRBV7-2 few - TRBJ2-1
CASSYSMDRPNTEAFF TGTGCCAGCAGTTACTCTATGGACAGACCCAACACTGAAGCTTTCTTT TRBV6-5 - - TRBJ1-1
CASSSTGAGNYEQYF TGTGCCAGCAGTTCTACTGGGGCCGGCAACTACGAGCAGTACTTC TRBV28 - - TRBJ2-7
CASSFPGAGGGYGYTF TGTGCCAGCAGCTTCCCCGGGGCAGGGGGCGGCTATGGCTACACCTTC TRBV7-2 - TRBD1 TRBJ1-2
CASSLSGSNTGELFF TGCGCCAGCAGCCTTAGCGGGAGTAACACCGGGGAGCTGTTTTTT TRBV5-1 - TRBD2 TRBJ2-2
CASSLQGTSGSTDTQYF TGTGCCAGCAGCCTGCAAGGGACTAGCGGGAGCACAGATACGCAGTATTTT TRBV7-2 - TRBD2 TRBJ2-3
CASSLTPNTEAFF TGCGCCAGCAGCTTAACCCCCAACACTGAAGCTTTCTTT TRBV5-1 - - TRBJ1-1
CASSKAYLLNTEAFF TGTGCCAGCAGCAAAGCCTATCTATTGAACACTGAAGCTTTCTTT TRBV21-1 - - TRBJ1-1
CASSRGLAGGDTQYF TGTGCCAGCAGTCGCGGACTAGCGGGAGGGGATACGCAGTATTTT TRBV6-5 - TRBD2 TRBJ2-3
CASSRPGNYGYTF TGTGCCAGCAGTAGACCAGGAAACTATGGCTACACCTTC TRBV25-1 - - TRBJ1-2
CASSSGTVFWETQYF TGTGCCAGCAGTTCCGGGACGGTGTTTTGGGAGACCCAGTACTTC TRBV25-1 - - TRBJ2-5
CSVVLGGGPYNEQFF TGCAGCGTGGTCTTAGGGGGAGGCCCCTACAATGAGCAGTTCTTC TRBV29-1 - - TRBJ2-1
CASTLSWGITEAFF TGTGCCAGCACCTTAAGTTGGGGTATCACTGAAGCTTTCTTT TRBV6-5 - - TRBJ1-1
CSVEGTGGAEAFF TGCAGCGTTGAAGGAACAGGGGGCGCAGAAGCTTTCTTT TRBV29-1 - TRBD1 TRBJ1-1
CASRVDSIETQYF TGTGCCAGCAGAGTAGACAGCATTGAGACCCAGTACTTC TRBV2 - - TRBJ2-5
CASSLSGGLASRAFF TGTGCCAGCAGCTTAAGTGGGGGACTAGCATCCCGAGCGTTCTTC TRBV7-3 - TRBD2 TRBJ2-1
CASSGSGSARHEQYF TGCGCCAGCAGTGGTAGCGGGAGTGCAAGACACGAGCAGTACTTC TRBV10-1 - TRBD2 TRBJ2-7
CASSMGGEQFF TGTGCCAGCAGTATGGGAGGTGAGCAGTTCTTC TRBV2 - - TRBJ2-1
CASSFSGRYNEQFF TGTGCCAGCAGCTTTAGCGGGAGGTACAATGAGCAGTTCTTC TRBV11-1 - TRBD2 TRBJ2-1
CASSIAGGRTEAFF TGTGCCAGTAGTATAGCTGGGGGTCGGACTGAAGCTTTCTTT TRBV19 - - TRBJ1-1
CSVDIWGDEKLFF TGCAGCGTTGATATTTGGGGTGACGAAAAACTGTTTTTT TRBV29-1 - - TRBJ1-4
CSVEGGGRKGGYNEQFF TGCAGCGTTGAAGGTGGTGGGAGGAAAGGGGGATACAATGAGCAGTTCTTC TRBV29-1 - - TRBJ2-1
CAISESTTGELFF TGTGCCATCAGTGAGTCCACGACCGGGGAGCTGTTTTTT TRBV10-3 once - TRBJ2-2
CASSSLGQGNTEAFF TGCGCCAGCAGCTCCCTGGGACAAGGAAACACTGAAGCTTTCTTT TRBV5-1 - - TRBJ1-1
CSVVGGLASEQYF TGCAGCGTTGTTGGGGGACTAGCAAGCGAGCAGTACTTC TRBV29-1 - TRBD2 TRBJ2-7
CASSHRLLATEETQYF TGCGCCAGCAGCCACCGCTTACTAGCGACGGAAGAGACCCAGTACTTC TRBV4-1 - TRBD2 TRBJ2-5
CASSFSIDSISEQFF TGCGCCAGCAGCTTCTCCATAGACAGTATCAGTGAGCAGTTCTTC TRBV5-1 - - TRBJ2-1
CASSSRGRISYEQYF TGCGCCAGCAGCTCTAGGGGGCGTATATCCTACGAGCAGTACTTC TRBV5-1 - TRBD1 TRBJ2-7